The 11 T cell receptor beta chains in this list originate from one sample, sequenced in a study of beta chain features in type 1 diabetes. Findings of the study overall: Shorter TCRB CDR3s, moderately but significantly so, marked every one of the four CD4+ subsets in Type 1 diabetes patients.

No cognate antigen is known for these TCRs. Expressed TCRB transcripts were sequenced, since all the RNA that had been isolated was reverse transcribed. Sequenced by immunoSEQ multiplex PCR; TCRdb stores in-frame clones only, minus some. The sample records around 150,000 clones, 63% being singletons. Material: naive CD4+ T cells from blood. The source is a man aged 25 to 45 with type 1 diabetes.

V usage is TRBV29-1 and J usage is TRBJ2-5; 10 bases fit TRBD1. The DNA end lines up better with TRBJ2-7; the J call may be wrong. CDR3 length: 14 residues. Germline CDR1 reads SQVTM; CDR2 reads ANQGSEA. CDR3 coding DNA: TGCAGCGTGGGACCGGGACAGGGGACCTACGAGCAGTACTTC. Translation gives CSVGPGQGTYEQYF.

CDR3 DNA sequence: TGTGCCATCAGGGGGGGCAATTACGCAGATACGCAGTATTTT. Amino acid sequence: CAIRGGNYADTQYF. V usage is TRBV10-3 and J usage is TRBJ2-3; D tentatively fits TRBD1 or TRBD2 (6 bases each). CDR1 and CDR2 from the germline V gene are ENHRY and SYGVKD. There are 14 residues in the CDR3. Trimming stripped 6 bases from V and 4 bases from J, with 14 bases between.

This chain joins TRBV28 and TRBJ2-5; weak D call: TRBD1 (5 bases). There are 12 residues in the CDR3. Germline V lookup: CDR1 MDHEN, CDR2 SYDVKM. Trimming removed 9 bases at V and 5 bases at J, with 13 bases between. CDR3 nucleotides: TGTGCCAGTCTTAGGGGTAGGGAGACCCAGTACTTC. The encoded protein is CASLRGRETQYF.

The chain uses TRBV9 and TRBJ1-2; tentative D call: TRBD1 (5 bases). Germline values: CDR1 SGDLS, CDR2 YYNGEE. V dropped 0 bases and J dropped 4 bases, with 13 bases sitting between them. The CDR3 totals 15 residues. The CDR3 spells CASSVVSGNSYGYTF. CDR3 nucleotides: TGTGCCAGCAGCGTAGTTTCAGGGAACTCCTATGGCTACACCTTC.

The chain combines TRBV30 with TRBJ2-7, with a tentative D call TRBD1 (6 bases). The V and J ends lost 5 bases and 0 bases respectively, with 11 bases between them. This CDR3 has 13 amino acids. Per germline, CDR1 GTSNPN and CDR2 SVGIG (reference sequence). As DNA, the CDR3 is TGTGCCTGGGGTCGGGACAACTCCTACGAGCAGTACTTC. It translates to CAWGRDNSYEQYF.

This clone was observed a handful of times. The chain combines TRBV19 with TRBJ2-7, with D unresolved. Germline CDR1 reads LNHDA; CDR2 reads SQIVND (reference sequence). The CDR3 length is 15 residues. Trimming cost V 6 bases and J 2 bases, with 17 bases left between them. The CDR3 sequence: CASRSRLLGTYEQYF. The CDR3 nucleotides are TGTGCCAGTAGGAGTCGACTTTTGGGCACCTACGAGCAGTACTTC.

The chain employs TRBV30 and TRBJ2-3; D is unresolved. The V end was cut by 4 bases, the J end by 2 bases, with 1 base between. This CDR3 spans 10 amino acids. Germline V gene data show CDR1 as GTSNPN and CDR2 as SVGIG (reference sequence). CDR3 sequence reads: CAWNTDTQYF. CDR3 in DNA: TGTGCCTGGAACACAGATACGCAGTATTTT.

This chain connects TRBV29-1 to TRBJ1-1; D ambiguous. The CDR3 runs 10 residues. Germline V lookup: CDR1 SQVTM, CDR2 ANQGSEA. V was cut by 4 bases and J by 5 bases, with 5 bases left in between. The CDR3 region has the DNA TGCAGCGTTGGAGTGACTGAAGCTTTCTTT. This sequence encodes CSVGVTEAFF. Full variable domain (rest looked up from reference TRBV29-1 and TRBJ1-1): SAVISQKPSRDICQRGTSLTIQCQVDSQVTMMFWYRQQPGQSLTLIATANQGSEATYESGFVIDKFPISRPNLTFSTLTVSNMSPEDSSIYLCSVGVTEAFFGQGTRLTVV.

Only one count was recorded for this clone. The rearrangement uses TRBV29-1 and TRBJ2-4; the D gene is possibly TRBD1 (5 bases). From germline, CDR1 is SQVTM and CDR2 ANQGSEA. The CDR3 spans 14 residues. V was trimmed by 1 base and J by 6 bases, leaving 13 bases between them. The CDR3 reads CSVEGQGNTNIQYF. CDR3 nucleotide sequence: TGCAGCGTTGAAGGGCAGGGAAATACAAACATTCAGTACTTC.

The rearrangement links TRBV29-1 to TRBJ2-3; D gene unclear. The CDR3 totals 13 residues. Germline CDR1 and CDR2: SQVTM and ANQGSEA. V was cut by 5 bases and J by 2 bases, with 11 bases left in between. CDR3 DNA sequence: TGCAGCGTTTATGGCAGGAACACAGATACGCAGTATTTT. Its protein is CSVYGRNTDTQYF.

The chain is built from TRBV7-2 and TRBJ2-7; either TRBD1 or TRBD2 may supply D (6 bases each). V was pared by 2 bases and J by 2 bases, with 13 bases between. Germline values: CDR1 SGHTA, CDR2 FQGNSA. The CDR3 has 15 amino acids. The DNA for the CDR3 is TGTGCCAGCAGCTTAATGGGGGGCCCGACCTACGAGCAGTACTTC. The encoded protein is CASSLMGGPTYEQYF.